A single sample gave rise to the 9 T cell receptor beta chains below, sequenced in a study of T cell responses to AZD1222 COVID-19 vaccine. The method was immunoSEQ multiplex PCR; TCRdb's version includes in-frame clones alone and lacks a portion of them. The sample holds 150,000 to 200,000 clones, over 80% seen once. This specimen was peripheral blood, taken 28 days after the second dose of the MenACWY control vaccine. The receptors stem from an adult who received the MenACWY meningococcal vaccine as a control.

V gene TRBV5-4 combines with J gene TRBJ1-1; D might be TRBD1 (5 bases). V was pared by 1 base and J by 1 base, with 5 bases between. This CDR3 is 13 amino acids long. CDR1 and CDR2 (germline): SGHNT, YYREEE (reference sequence). The CDR3 loop reads CASSLTGNTEAFF. The CDR3 region has the DNA TGTGCCAGCAGCTTGACAGGGAACACTGAAGCTTTCTTT. The whole variable domain, remainder taken from reference TRBV5-4 and TRBJ1-1, is ETGVTQSPTHLIKTRGQQVTLRCSSQSGHNTVSWYQQALGQGPQFIFQYYREEENGRGNFPPRFSGLQFPNYSSELNVNALELDDSALYLCASSLTGNTEAFFGQGTRLTVV.

CDR3 bases: TGTGCCAGCAGGTTACAGAATCAGAACACTGAAGCTTTCTTT. This gives the protein CASRLQNQNTEAFF. The chain is built from TRBV28 and TRBJ1-1; unclear D gene. Trimming took 6 bases from V and 1 from J, leaving 12 bases between them. This CDR3 contains 14 residues. The V gene's germline CDR1 is MDHEN and CDR2 SYDVKM. Full variable domain (remainder filled in from reference TRBV28 and TRBJ1-1): DVKVTQSSRYLVKRTGEKVFLECVQDMDHENMFWYRQDPGLGLRLIYFSYDVKMKEKGDIPEGYSVSREKKERFSLILESASTNQTSMYLCASRLQNQNTEAFFGQGTRLTVV.

The chain carries TRBV3-1 (or the pseudogene TRBV3-2) and TRBJ2-7, with D unclear. The germline gives CDR1 LGHDT, CDR2 YNNKEL (reference sequence). The CDR3 is 13 residues long. The germline V and J ends were trimmed by 1 base and 3 bases, with 7 bases remaining between them. CDR3 bases: TGTGCCAGCAGCCAAGTCGGGTACTACGAGCAGTACTTC. It codes for CASSQVGYYEQYF.

V and J are TRBV4-1 and TRBJ2-7; D might be TRBD1 (5 bases). CDR3 length: 16 residues. V was shortened by 8 bases and J by 3 bases, with 23 bases between the two germline ends. Germline V gene data show CDR1 as MGHRA and CDR2 as YSYEKL. Written as DNA, the CDR3 is TGCGCCAGCGGCATGTCGTTTTCAGGGCCCAACTACGAGCAGTACTTC. This codes for CASGMSFSGPNYEQYF.

For the CDR3, the DNA is TGTGCCAGCAGTTTGGGGGACACTGAAGCTTTCTTT. This sequence encodes CASSLGDTEAFF. The V gene is TRBV25-1, the J gene TRBJ1-1; D is possibly TRBD1 (5 bases). This CDR3 contains 12 residues. Trimming left V 5 bases short and J 3 bases short, with 7 bases between. Germline V CDR1 and CDR2: MGHDK, SYGVNS.

The genes are TRBV10-3 and TRBJ1-4; possibly TRBD1 for D (6 bases). V was pared by 0 bases and J by 4 bases, with 9 bases between. The CDR3 runs to 15 residues. CDR1 ENHRY and CDR2 SYGVKD come from the germline V gene. CDR3 sequence (DNA): TGTGCCATCAGTGAGTCGACAGGAGATAATGAAAAACTGTTTTTT. This translates into CAISESTGDNEKLFF.

This chain links TRBV3-1 (or the pseudogene TRBV3-2) with TRBJ1-3, with TRBD1 matching over 7 bases. V lost 1 base to trimming and J lost 4 bases; unmatched junction nucleotides: 10. The length of the CDR3 is 17 residues. The germline V gene has CDR1 LGHDT and CDR2 YNNKEL (reference sequence). Here the CDR3 DNA reads TGTGCCAGCAGCCAAGTTCGTGGCAGGGGGAAGGGAAACACCATATATTTT. Amino acid sequence: CASSQVRGRGKGNTIYF.

The V call is TRBV2, the J call TRBJ1-2; tentatively, D is TRBD1 (6 bases). Trimming left V 4 bases short and J 2 bases short, with 11 bases between. The germline V gene has CDR1 SNHLY and CDR2 FYNNEI. The CDR3 totals 14 residues. The CDR3 sequence: CASSAQGLNYGYTF. CDR3 DNA sequence: TGTGCCAGCAGTGCACAGGGACTAAACTATGGCTACACCTTC.

The rearrangement uses TRBV19 and TRBJ2-5; TRBD1 or TRBD2 may be the D gene (6 bases each). V lost 10 bases and J 1 base, leaving 13 bases between the germline ends. CDR3 size: 13 residues. Per germline, CDR1 LNHDA and CDR2 SQIVND (reference sequence). The CDR3 DNA follows: TGTGCCACAAACAGGGACTCCCAAGAGACCCAGTACTTC. This codes for CATNRDSQETQYF.